Shown below are 27 T cell receptor beta chains from a single sample sequenced in a study of blood T cell repertoires in COVID-19 (dated by TCRdb to between 2020 and 2021). The method behind the library was the immunoSEQ multiplex PCR assay. The table was pulled from immuneACCESS by TCRdb, which kept in-frame rearrangements only. Such tables lose some clones; where checked, under half of the loss comes from unresolved V genes, and the rest has no known cause. This sample is represented by around 240,000 clones; around 93% of them were singletons. The top ten clonotypes cover 0.95% to 1.5% of the sample. The sample comprised PBMCs or T cells enriched from blood (not recorded which). Receptors originate from a human donor in a cohort exposed to, infected with or recovered from COVID-19 (not recorded which). The donor label of this sample is uncertain.

This clone showed up just once. V and J are TRBV12-5 and TRBJ2-2; D might be TRBD1 (6 bases). CDR1 LGHNT and CDR2 FRNRAP come from the germline V gene. The CDR3 runs to 15 residues. The ends were cut back, 0 bases at V and 7 bases at J, with 12 bases in the middle. The CDR3 DNA reads as TGTGCTAGTGGTTTGGTATCTTCAGGGGTCGGGGAGCTGTTTTTT. As protein: CASGLVSSGVGELFF.

The chain links TRBV19 to TRBJ1-1; D not resolved. The CDR3 length is 13 residues. In germline, CDR1 is LNHDA, CDR2 SQIVND (reference sequence). The V gene lost 6 bases and the J gene lost 3 bases, with 11 bases spanning the gap. CDR3 sequence (DNA): TGTGCCAGTAGCCCGGAGTGGGACACTGAAGCTTTCTTT. This gives the protein CASSPEWDTEAFF.

J is TRBJ1-4 and V is TRBV25-1, with TRBD1 matching over 7 bases. The CDR3 contains 15 residues. In germline, CDR1 is MGHDK, CDR2 SYGVNS. V lost 9 bases, J lost 5 bases, and 12 bases stayed unmatched. CDR3 sequence: CASTTGRTWNEKLFF. The CDR3 nucleotides read TGTGCCAGTACGACAGGGCGAACGTGGAATGAAAAACTGTTTTTT.

The J gene is TRBJ2-3, the V gene TRBV2; a weak D match, TRBD2 (5 bases). The CDR3 extends over 14 amino acids. CDR1 SNHLY and CDR2 FYNNEI come from the germline V gene. Trimming stripped 6 bases from V and 0 bases from J, with 10 bases between. CDR3 coding DNA: TGTGCCAGCAGGGAGGACGGGAGCACAGATACGCAGTATTTT. Its protein is CASREDGSTDTQYF.

V is TRBV9 and J is TRBJ1-5; D not resolved. The germline CDR1 and CDR2 sequences are SGDLS and YYNGEE. V lost 9 bases and J 4 bases, leaving 17 bases between the germline ends. CDR3 size: 14 residues. CDR3 sequence: CATTVSTPNQPQHF. CDR3 nucleotides: TGTGCCACCACGGTAAGTACCCCGAATCAGCCCCAGCATTTT. Filled out from reference TRBV9 and TRBJ1-5, the complete variable domain reads DSGVTQTPKHLITATGQRVTLRCSPRSGDLSVYWYQQSLDQGLQFLIQYYNGEERAKGNILERFSAQQFPDLHSELNLSSLELGDSALYFCATTVSTPNQPQHFGDGTRLSIL.

The chain employs TRBV5-1 and TRBJ2-7; D is perhaps TRBD2 (5 bases). CDR3 size: 15 residues. V was clipped by 1 base and J by 1 base, with 12 bases between them. CDR1 SGHRS and CDR2 YFSETQ come from the germline V gene. In DNA form, the CDR3 reads TGCGCCAGCAGCTTGCTGGCGGGTGATTCCTACGAGCAGTACTTC. It specifies CASSLLAGDSYEQYF.

A word on this clone: This sample includes further DNA sequences coding for the same CDR3. The chain recombines TRBV19 with TRBJ1-5; TRBD1 matches 8 bases. This CDR3 region has 14 residues. The V gene end was trimmed by 6 bases and the J gene end by 7 bases; junction bases not matched to a gene: 8. From germline, CDR1 is LNHDA and CDR2 SQIVND (reference sequence). CDR3 nucleotides: TGTGCCAGTAGGCTAACAGGGGGGGACCAGCCCCAGCATTTT. This translates into CASRLTGGDQPQHF.

The chain has TRBV6-1 and TRBJ2-2, with D possibly being TRBD2 (6 bases). V shed 0 bases and J shed 4 bases, with 12 bases lying between them. CDR3 length: 16 amino acids. Germline CDR1 and CDR2: MNHNS and SASEGT. The CDR3 coding sequence is TGTGCCAGCAGTGAAGCATTGGAGGGGAGCACCGGGGAGCTGTTTTTT. This codes for CASSEALEGSTGELFF.

This chain connects TRBV3-1 (or the pseudogene TRBV3-2) to TRBJ1-1; 8 bases agree with TRBD1. CDR3 size: 15 residues. CDR1 and CDR2 from the germline V gene are LGHDT and YNNKEL (reference sequence). The ends lost 1 base at V and 5 bases at J; junction bases unmatched: 6. CDR3 DNA: TGTGCCAGCAGCCAAGGGGCAGGGGGCTTGACTGAAGCTTTCTTT. Its translation: CASSQGAGGLTEAFF.

The sample holds one count of this clone. The V gene is TRBV30, the J gene TRBJ2-7, with 8 bases aligning to TRBD1. CDR3 length equals 15 residues. J was trimmed by 2 bases and V by 0 bases; bases with no gene match: 6. Germline CDR1 GTSNPN, CDR2 SVGIG (reference sequence). CDR3 nucleotides: TGTGCCTGGAGTGTACCCAGGGGGCAAACCTACGAGCAGTACTTC. It specifies CAWSVPRGQTYEQYF.

This chain links TRBV7-9 with TRBJ2-2, with a weak D call TRBD1 (5 bases). CDR1 and CDR2 from the germline V gene are SEHNR and FQNEAQ (reference sequence). The CDR3 totals 16 residues. The V end lost 6 bases, the J end lost 4 bases, and 18 bases lay between the germline ends. CDR3 in DNA: TGTGCCAGCAGGTCAGGACCACAGGAATTCACCGGGGAGCTGTTTTTT. This gives the protein CASRSGPQEFTGELFF.

This clone occurred once. The gene calls are TRBV7-2 and TRBJ2-5; 9 bases align to TRBD1. Germline trimming cut 1 base from V and 4 bases from J; bases unmatched to any gene: 7. There are 16 residues in the CDR3. The germline V gene has CDR1 SGHTA and CDR2 FQGNSA. The CDR3 here is CASSLGTGEWVETQYF. The CDR3 nucleotides are TGTGCCAGCAGCTTAGGGACAGGGGAATGGGTAGAGACCCAGTACTTC.

The V and J genes are TRBV27 and TRBJ1-5; tentatively, D is TRBD1 (5 bases). The V end was cut by 6 bases, the J end by 4 bases, with 10 bases between. Looked up from germline, CDR1 is MNHEY and CDR2 is SMNVEV (reference sequence). This CDR3 region has 13 residues. Written as DNA, the CDR3 is TGTGCCAGCAGCTGGGGCAGAAATCAGCCCCAGCATTTT. The encoded protein is CASSWGRNQPQHF.

CDR3 region: CATSEPGGDTQYF. The CDR3 DNA sequence: TGTGCCACCAGTGAACCAGGGGGAGATACGCAGTATTTT. The V gene is TRBV24-1, the J gene TRBJ2-3; 7 bases are a match to TRBD1. CDR3 length equals 13 residues. Trimming cost V 4 bases and J 5 bases; bases outside gene matches: 2. The germline CDR1 and CDR2 sequences are KGHDR and SFDVKD.

The chain recombines TRBV9 with TRBJ2-1; 8 positions agree with TRBD1. Germline-derived CDR1 and CDR2 are SGDLS and YYNGEE. The ends lost 0 bases at V and 5 bases at J; junction bases unmatched: 4. This CDR3 has 15 amino acids. In DNA form, the CDR3 reads TGTGCCAGCAGCGTAGTGCAGGGGGCCCACAATGAGCAGTTCTTC. This codes for CASSVVQGAHNEQFF.

This clone was seen only once. This chain connects TRBV10-3 to TRBJ1-5; perhaps TRBD1 as D (5 bases). The length of the CDR3 is 15 residues. Trimming removed 5 bases at V and 4 bases at J, with 15 bases between. The germline gives CDR1 ENHRY, CDR2 SYGVKD. The CDR3 DNA reads TGTGCCATCAGTCCGTCTTTAGCAGGGAATCAGCCCCAGCATTTT. It is translated as CAISPSLAGNQPQHF.

This clone was counted once. The CDR3 sequence: CASKKGGRGQFF. The CDR3 region has the DNA TGTGCCAGCAAAAAAGGGGGAAGGGGGCAGTTCTTC. The V gene is TRBV28, the J gene TRBJ2-1; perhaps TRBD1 as D (6 bases). The CDR3 sequence is 12 residues long. Germline loops: CDR1 MDHEN, CDR2 SYDVKM. V was trimmed by 7 bases and J by 12 bases, leaving 16 bases between them.

The CDR3 protein is CASTPGQGRGETQYF. The CDR3 region has the DNA TGTGCCAGCACCCCCGGACAGGGTAGGGGAGAGACCCAGTACTTC. The chain combines TRBV5-4 with TRBJ2-5; TRBD1 agrees at 8 bases. V shed 6 bases and J 4 bases; nucleotides not matched to a gene: 11. The CDR3 runs to 15 residues. Germline V lookup: CDR1 SGHNT, CDR2 YYREEE (reference sequence).

This chain joins TRBV10-3 and TRBJ1-2; TRBD1 agrees at 10 bases. V lost 0 bases to trimming and J lost 8 bases; unmatched junction nucleotides: 3. The germline CDR1 and CDR2 sequences are ENHRY and SYGVKD. The length of the CDR3 is 14 residues. The CDR3 sequence: CAISESGTGVGYTF. As DNA, the CDR3 is TGTGCCATCAGTGAGTCCGGGACAGGGGTCGGCTACACCTTC.

The chain is built from TRBV6-4 and TRBJ1-1, with 7 bases that match TRBD1. The V gene end was trimmed by 3 bases and the J gene end by 3 bases; junction bases not matched to a gene: 1. CDR1 and CDR2 (germline): MRHNA, SNTAGT. CDR3 length equals 13 residues. This CDR3 is CASSEQGDTEAFF. CDR3 bases: TGTGCCAGCAGTGAGCAGGGGGACACTGAAGCTTTCTTT.

This clone was seen once. The chain uses TRBV7-2 and TRBJ2-7; D gene ambiguous. V was clipped by 4 bases and J by 2 bases, with 12 bases between them. Germline-derived CDR1 and CDR2 are SGHTA and FQGNSA. The CDR3 length is 14 residues. The CDR3 DNA is TGTGCCAGCAGCTATGTGACAAATCCCTACGAGCAGTACTTC. The encoded protein is CASSYVTNPYEQYF.

The chain uses TRBV19 and TRBJ1-1, with D unresolved. V lost 5 bases to trimming and J lost 0 bases, with 7 bases between them. The CDR3 is 13 residues long. CDR1 is LNHDA and CDR2 is SQIVND in the germline V gene (reference sequence). This chain's CDR3 is CASSSTLNTEAFF. The CDR3 DNA follows: TGTGCCAGTAGTTCCACATTGAACACTGAAGCTTTCTTT.

The CDR3 region is CASSLEQGNTEAFF. CDR3 DNA sequence: TGTGCCAGCAGTTTGGAACAGGGCAACACTGAAGCTTTCTTT. V usage is TRBV27 and J usage is TRBJ1-1; possible D gene TRBD1, 6 bases. Trimming pared 3 bases from V and 2 bases from J, leaving 10 bases between. Germline V CDR1 and CDR2: MNHEY, SMNVEV (reference sequence). This CDR3 spans 14 amino acids.

The rearrangement joins TRBV7-9 to TRBJ1-2; TRBD1 agrees at 7 bases. The germline V gene encodes CDR1 SEHNR and CDR2 FQNEAQ (reference sequence). CDR3 length: 15 amino acids. V was pared by 3 bases and J by 6 bases, with 10 bases of the junction left unmatched. CDR3 loop: CASSLTGFHGNGYTF. The CDR3 nucleotides read TGTGCCAGCAGCTTGACAGGGTTTCACGGGAATGGCTACACCTTC.

This chain uses TRBV2 with TRBJ1-5; 7 bases align to TRBD1. The CDR3 runs to 17 residues. Germline CDR1 reads SNHLY; CDR2 reads FYNNEI. V gave up 4 bases and J gave up 6 bases; unmatched junction bases: 15. CDR3 residues: CASSGGGDSSIGQPQHF. The CDR3 coding sequence is TGTGCCAGCAGTGGGGGCGGGGACAGCTCTATTGGTCAGCCCCAGCATTTT.

The chain carries TRBV4-1 and TRBJ2-7; 9 nucleotides align to TRBD1. The germline CDR1 and CDR2 sequences are MGHRA and YSYEKL. There are 14 residues in the CDR3. Trimming took 3 bases from V and 12 from J; bases not matched to a gene: 12. DNA of the CDR3: TGCGCCAGCAGCCAGGCCGGCGGGGACAGGGACCTGTACTTC. It encodes CASSQAGGDRDLYF.

V and J are TRBV7-2 and TRBJ2-7; D is possibly TRBD1 (6 bases). Trimming stripped 5 bases from V and 4 bases from J, with 15 bases between. From germline, CDR1 is SGHTA and CDR2 FQGNSA. The length of the CDR3 is 14 residues. CDR3 region: CASSPGAFGYEQYF. The CDR3 DNA reads as TGTGCCAGCAGCCCAGGGGCCTTTGGGTACGAGCAGTACTTC.